The rows below give T cell receptor beta chains drawn from one sample of a study of cytomegalovirus exposure and HLA in healthy donors. TCRdb keeps only in-frame clones here, not all; method: immunoSEQ multiplex PCR. This sample has under 250,000 clones, with about three quarters found just once. The sequencing sample was made of PBMCs. Source of these receptors: a boy between 10 and 17 years old in good health and CMV-seronegative. CDR3s include the opening cysteine and the closing phenylalanine or tryptophan. The D gene is left open where the match is weak. Only part of the rows carry a size: once, few, many, or a class if the clone is expanded.

d_gene: TRBD2
abundance: once
v_gene: TRBV5-5
j_gene: TRBJ2-7
CDR3aa: CASSFPSGIGNEQYF
CDR3nt: TGTGCCAGCAGCTTCCCGAGCGGGATCGGTAACGAGCAGTACTTC

d_gene: TRBD2
abundance: -
v_gene: TRBV18
j_gene: TRBJ2-7
CDR3aa: CASSPAGGTWEQYF
CDR3nt: TGTGCCAGCTCACCAGCGGGGGGCACGTGGGAGCAGTACTTC

d_gene: -
abundance: -
v_gene: TRBV5-1
j_gene: TRBJ1-1
CDR3aa: CASSSYELSTEAFF
CDR3nt: TGCGCCAGCAGCAGTTATGAGTTGTCGACTGAAGCTTTCTTT

d_gene: TRBD1
abundance: -
v_gene: TRBV19
j_gene: TRBJ1-2
CDR3aa: CASSRTGEDYGYTF
CDR3nt: TGTGCCAGTAGCCGGACAGGGGAAGACTATGGCTACACCTTC

d_gene: -
abundance: -
v_gene: TRBV5-6
j_gene: TRBJ1-2
CDR3aa: CASSFRGVANYGYTF
CDR3nt: TGTGCCAGCAGCTTTCGGGGGGTAGCTAACTATGGCTACACCTTC

d_gene: TRBD2
abundance: -
v_gene: TRBV30
j_gene: TRBJ2-2
CDR3aa: CAWRRLAGGYTGELFF
CDR3nt: TGTGCCTGGAGGAGACTAGCGGGAGGCTACACGGGGGAGCTGTTTTTT

d_gene: TRBD2
abundance: -
v_gene: TRBV5-4
j_gene: TRBJ2-7
CDR3aa: CASSTTTSGSHEQYF
CDR3nt: TGTGCCAGCAGCACGACGACTAGCGGGAGTCACGAGCAGTACTTC

d_gene: -
abundance: -
v_gene: TRBV2
j_gene: TRBJ1-2
CDR3aa: CASSVQGNYGYPF
CDR3nt: TGTGCCAGCAGTGTGCAGGGGAACTATGGCTACCCCTTC

d_gene: -
abundance: -
v_gene: TRBV14
j_gene: TRBJ1-2
CDR3aa: CASSHRGYGYTF
CDR3nt: TGTGCCAGCAGCCATAGGGGATATGGCTACACCTTC

d_gene: -
abundance: -
v_gene: TRBV4-1
j_gene: TRBJ2-1
CDR3aa: CASSQDRRRSSYNEQFF
CDR3nt: TGCGCCAGCAGCCAAGACCGCCGGAGGAGCTCCTACAATGAGCAGTTCTTC

d_gene: -
abundance: -
v_gene: TRBV11-2
j_gene: TRBJ2-1
CDR3aa: CASSSVRGLLYEQFF
CDR3nt: TGTGCCAGCAGCTCGGTGAGGGGACTCCTCTATGAGCAGTTCTTC

d_gene: -
abundance: -
v_gene: TRBV30
j_gene: TRBJ1-5
CDR3aa: CAWSTDRYNQPQHF
CDR3nt: TGTGCCTGGAGTACAGACAGGTACAATCAGCCCCAGCATTTT

d_gene: -
abundance: -
v_gene: TRBV5-4
j_gene: TRBJ2-7
CDR3aa: CASSLGAGAPRYEQYF
CDR3nt: TGTGCCAGCAGCTTGGGGGCAGGGGCCCCCCGCTACGAGCAGTACTTC

d_gene: -
abundance: -
v_gene: TRBV30
j_gene: TRBJ1-5
CDR3aa: CAWSQGSNQPQHF
CDR3nt: TGTGCCTGGAGTCAGGGTAGCAATCAGCCCCAGCATTTT

d_gene: TRBD1
abundance: -
v_gene: TRBV18
j_gene: TRBJ1-1
CDR3aa: CASSPPFDLTGDPEAFF
CDR3nt: TGTGCCAGCTCACCTCCGTTTGATTTGACAGGGGACCCTGAAGCTTTCTTT

d_gene: TRBD1
abundance: once
v_gene: TRBV4-1
j_gene: TRBJ1-4
CDR3aa: CASSPSGRDRAVVSNEKLFF
CDR3nt: TGCGCCAGCAGCCCATCCGGTCGGGACAGGGCGGTTGTGTCTAATGAAAAACTGTTTTTT

d_gene: -
abundance: few
v_gene: TRBV30
j_gene: TRBJ1-5
CDR3aa: CAWSVQGGQPQHF
CDR3nt: TGTGCCTGGAGTGTTCAGGGAGGACAGCCCCAGCATTTT

d_gene: -
abundance: -
v_gene: TRBV30
j_gene: TRBJ1-1
CDR3aa: CAWAWEGNTEAFF
CDR3nt: TGTGCCTGGGCCTGGGAGGGGAACACTGAAGCTTTCTTT

d_gene: -
abundance: -
v_gene: TRBV4-1
j_gene: TRBJ2-3
CDR3aa: CASSQGAYTDTQYF
CDR3nt: TGCGCCAGCAGCCAAGGGGCGTACACAGATACGCAGTATTTT

d_gene: TRBD1
abundance: few
v_gene: TRBV27
j_gene: TRBJ1-1
CDR3aa: CASTPQGPGTEAFF
CDR3nt: TGTGCCAGCACCCCACAGGGGCCGGGAACTGAAGCTTTCTTT

d_gene: -
abundance: -
v_gene: TRBV2
j_gene: TRBJ2-7
CDR3aa: CASIRDYEQYF
CDR3nt: TGTGCCAGCATTCGGGATTACGAGCAGTACTTC

d_gene: TRBD1
abundance: -
v_gene: TRBV30
j_gene: TRBJ2-5
CDR3aa: CAWRTFGQGIGETQYF
CDR3nt: TGTGCCTGGAGGACTTTCGGACAGGGGATTGGAGAGACCCAGTACTTC

d_gene: -
abundance: -
v_gene: TRBV19
j_gene: TRBJ2-7
CDR3aa: CASSWGSSASYEQYF
CDR3nt: TGTGCCAGTAGTTGGGGCTCTAGCGCTTCCTACGAGCAGTACTTC

d_gene: TRBD2
abundance: -
v_gene: TRBV10-2
j_gene: TRBJ2-3
CDR3aa: CASSAGGATDTQYF
CDR3nt: TGCGCCAGCAGTGCGGGGGGGGCAACAGATACGCAGTATTTT